The 17 T cell receptor beta chains reported below all come from one sample, sequenced in a study of blood T cell repertoires in COVID-19. Clones were sequenced by immunoSEQ multiplex PCR, and TCRdb holds only the in-frame ones, with some missing. Here the sample spans about 400,000 clones, 85% to 90% being singletons. Sequencing was done on a sample of PBMCs or T cells enriched from blood (not recorded which). The receptors shown here come from a woman in her 30s with acute COVID-19.

The rearrangement uses TRBV3-1 (or the pseudogene TRBV3-2) and TRBJ2-1; weak D call: TRBD1 (6 bases). Deletions cut 0 bases from V and 8 bases from J, with 17 bases between. The CDR3 has 16 residues. The germline CDR1 and CDR2 sequences are LGHDT and YNNKEL (reference sequence). Written as DNA, the CDR3 is TGTGCCAGCAGCCAAGATTTGCCGGCGAGGGGGTATGAGCAGTTCTTC. Encoded protein: CASSQDLPARGYEQFF.

The chain links TRBV5-6 to TRBJ1-4, with a tentative D call TRBD1 (6 bases). CDR3 length: 13 residues. V lost 3 bases, J lost 8 bases, and 11 bases lay in between. Germline values: CDR1 SGHDT, CDR2 YYEEEE. The CDR3 loop is CASSSGTPEKLFF. The CDR3 coding sequence is TGTGCCAGCAGCTCCGGGACACCCGAAAAACTGTTTTTT.

This clone was picked up one time. Written as DNA, the CDR3 is TGTGCCAGCAGTTCTAGCGGGGTGTTTGGAGATACGCAGTATTTT. This sequence encodes CASSSSGVFGDTQYF. The chain uses TRBV11-3 and TRBJ2-3; 9 nucleotides agree with TRBD2. CDR3 length equals 15 residues. Germline CDR1 reads SGHNT; CDR2 reads YENEEA. The trim removed 6 bases at V and 5 bases at J, leaving 9 bases unmatched.

This clone was counted a single time. The V gene is TRBV4-1, the J gene TRBJ2-7; 7 nucleotides line up with TRBD1. CDR3 length: 15 amino acids. Germline lookup yields CDR1 MGHRA and CDR2 YSYEKL. V was pared by 3 bases and J by 7 bases, with 12 bases of the junction left unmatched. CDR3: CASSQWAGGEQEQYF. CDR3 in DNA: TGCGCCAGCAGCCAGTGGGCAGGGGGTGAGCAAGAGCAGTACTTC.

The chain uses TRBV15 and TRBJ1-4, with D perhaps matching TRBD1 (5 bases). The CDR3 is 16 amino acids. The V gene's germline CDR1 is LNHNV and CDR2 YYDKDF (reference sequence). Trimming pared 0 bases from V and 5 bases from J, leaving 13 bases between. CDR3 residues: CATSRDWGGENEKLFF. The CDR3 DNA reads TGTGCCACCAGCAGAGATTGGGGGGGAGAGAATGAAAAACTGTTTTTT.

CDR3 DNA sequence: TGCGCCAGCAGCCAACAGGGTTCGATTAAGGAAAAACTGTTTTTT. Translated: CASSQQGSIKEKLFF. The rearrangement joins TRBV4-1 to TRBJ1-4; the D gene is possibly TRBD1 (5 bases). This CDR3 spans 15 amino acids. Trimming left V 2 bases short and J 8 bases short, with 15 bases between. CDR1 is MGHRA and CDR2 is YSYEKL in the germline V gene.

The gene calls are TRBV5-8 and TRBJ1-6, with 9 bases lining up with TRBD1. Germline V gene data show CDR1 as SGHTS and CDR2 as YDEGEE. Germline trimming cut 4 bases from V and 10 bases from J; bases unmatched to any gene: 6. The CDR3 length is 14 residues. The CDR3 sequence is CASSADRGGSPLHF. CDR3 DNA sequence: TGTGCCAGCAGCGCGGACAGGGGCGGATCACCCCTCCACTTT.

V usage is TRBV2 and J usage is TRBJ1-1, with D perhaps matching TRBD1 (6 bases). The V gene's germline CDR1 is SNHLY and CDR2 FYNNEI. The CDR3 spans 14 residues. Between the trimmed V and J ends, which lost 5 bases and 6 bases, there was a span of 16 bases. The CDR3, as DNA: TGTGCCAGCAGTTCGACAGGTTCCGTGGCTGAAGCTTTCTTT. Translation: CASSSTGSVAEAFF.

This clone appeared a few times. The chain joins TRBV18 to TRBJ2-7; 8 bases are a match to TRBD2. Trimming removed 3 bases from V and 5 bases from J; junction bases left unmatched: 3. CDR3 length: 13 amino acids. The germline V gene has CDR1 KGHSH and CDR2 LQKENI. The CDR3 reads CASSPGLENEQYF. CDR3 sequence (DNA): TGTGCCAGCTCACCGGGACTAGAGAACGAGCAGTACTTC.

The chain has TRBV30 and TRBJ1-6; D is unresolved. V was trimmed by 1 base and J by 6 bases, leaving 7 bases between them. The V gene's germline CDR1 is GTSNPN and CDR2 SVGIG (reference sequence). This CDR3 has 13 residues. The CDR3 reads CAWSGQFNSPLHF. DNA of the CDR3: TGTGCCTGGAGTGGGCAGTTTAATTCACCCCTCCACTTT.

The rearrangement links TRBV6-5 to TRBJ1-2; 8 bases fit TRBD1. Germline CDR1 is MNHEY and CDR2 is SVGAGI. The ends lost 5 bases at V and 2 bases at J; junction bases unmatched: 4. The CDR3 consists of 14 residues. CDR3 coding DNA: TGTGCCAGCAGTAAACGACAGGGGAACTATGGCTACACCTTC. Its translation is CASSKRQGNYGYTF.

This clone has just one count. DNA for the CDR3: TGTGCCAGCAGCTTAATCGGTTTGGCAGGGAGGTTAAGAAACACCGGGGAGCTGTTTTTT. The encoded protein is CASSLIGLAGRLRNTGELFF. The rearrangement links TRBV7-3 to TRBJ2-2; weak D call: TRBD2 (6 bases). The V and J ends lost 1 base and 2 bases respectively, with 23 bases between them. This CDR3 comprises 20 residues. In germline, CDR1 is SGHTA, CDR2 FQGTGA.

This chain connects TRBV27 to TRBJ1-1, with TRBD1 matching 10 bases. The CDR3 length is 13 residues. Germline values: CDR1 MNHEY, CDR2 SMNVEV (reference sequence). The V and J ends lost 6 bases and 10 bases, in that order; junction bases with no gene match: 8. CDR3 in amino acids: CASRGDRGPVAFF. CDR3 DNA sequence: TGTGCCAGCAGGGGGGACAGGGGACCGGTAGCTTTCTTT.

This clone was recorded only once. The rearrangement links TRBV5-5 to TRBJ2-7, with D maybe TRBD1 (5 bases). The CDR3 consists of 14 residues. Trimming took 0 bases from V and 2 from J, leaving 9 bases between them. The germline V gene has CDR1 SGHKS and CDR2 YYEKEE (reference sequence). In nucleotides, the CDR3 is TGTGCCAGCAGCTTGGAAGCCAGGGCCTACGAGCAGTACTTC. Amino acid sequence: CASSLEARAYEQYF.

The chain recombines TRBV29-1 with TRBJ2-3, with 9 bases aligning to TRBD2. The germline V gene has CDR1 SQVTM and CDR2 ANQGSEA. V was pared by 5 bases and J by 2 bases, with 8 bases of the junction left unmatched. The CDR3 loop spans 15 amino acids. The CDR3 region has the DNA TGCAGCGTTTATCTAGCGGGGACCTACACAGATACGCAGTATTTT. Residues: CSVYLAGTYTDTQYF.

The chain uses TRBV15 and TRBJ2-7, with a possible D match to TRBD1 (5 bases). The germline V and J ends were trimmed by 0 bases and 0 bases, with 9 bases remaining between them. Germline V gene lookup returns CDR1 LNHNV and CDR2 YYDKDF (reference sequence). The CDR3 runs 15 residues. The CDR3 protein is CATSREGASSYEQYF. DNA of the CDR3: TGTGCCACCAGCAGAGAAGGGGCCAGCTCCTACGAGCAGTACTTC.

The V call is TRBV10-3, the J call TRBJ1-4; D is unclear. CDR1 and CDR2 (germline): ENHRY, SYGVKD. The CDR3 is 14 residues long. V was shortened by 3 bases and J by 8 bases, with 13 bases between the two germline ends. The DNA of the CDR3 is TGTGCCATCAGTGACGGAGGGCTAGAGGAAAAACTGTTTTTT. It is translated as CAISDGGLEEKLFF.